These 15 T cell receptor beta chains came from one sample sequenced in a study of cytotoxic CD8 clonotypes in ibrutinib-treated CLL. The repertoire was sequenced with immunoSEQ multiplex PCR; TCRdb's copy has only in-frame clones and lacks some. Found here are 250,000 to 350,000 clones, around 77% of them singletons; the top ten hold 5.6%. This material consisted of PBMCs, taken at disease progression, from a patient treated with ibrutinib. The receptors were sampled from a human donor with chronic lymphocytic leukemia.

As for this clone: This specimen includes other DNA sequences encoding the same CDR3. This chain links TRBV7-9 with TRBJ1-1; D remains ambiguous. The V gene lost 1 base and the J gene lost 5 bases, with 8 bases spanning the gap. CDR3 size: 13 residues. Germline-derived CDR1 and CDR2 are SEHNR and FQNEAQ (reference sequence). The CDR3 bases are TGTGCCAGCAGCTTAGGACAAGGGACTGAAGCTTTCTTT. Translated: CASSLGQGTEAFF.

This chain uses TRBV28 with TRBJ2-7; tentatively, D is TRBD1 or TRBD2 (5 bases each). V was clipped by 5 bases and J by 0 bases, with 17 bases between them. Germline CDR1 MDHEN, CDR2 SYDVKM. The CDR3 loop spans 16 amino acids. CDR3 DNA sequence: TGTGCCAGCAGTCCACCAGGGACGGCCAGCTCCTACGAGCAGTACTTC. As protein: CASSPPGTASSYEQYF.

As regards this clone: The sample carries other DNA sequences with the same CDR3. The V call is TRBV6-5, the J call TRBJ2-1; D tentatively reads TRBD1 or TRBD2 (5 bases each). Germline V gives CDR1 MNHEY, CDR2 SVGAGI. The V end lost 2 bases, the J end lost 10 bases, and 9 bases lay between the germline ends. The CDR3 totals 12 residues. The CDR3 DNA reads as TGTGCCAGCAGTTACCCGGGGCGAGAGCAGTTCTTC. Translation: CASSYPGREQFF.

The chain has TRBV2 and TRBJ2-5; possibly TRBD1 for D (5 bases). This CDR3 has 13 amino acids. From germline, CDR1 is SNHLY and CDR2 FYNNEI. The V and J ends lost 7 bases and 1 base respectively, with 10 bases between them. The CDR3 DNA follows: TGTGCCAGCAAGAAGGGGTCCCAAGAGACCCAGTACTTC. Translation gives CASKKGSQETQYF.

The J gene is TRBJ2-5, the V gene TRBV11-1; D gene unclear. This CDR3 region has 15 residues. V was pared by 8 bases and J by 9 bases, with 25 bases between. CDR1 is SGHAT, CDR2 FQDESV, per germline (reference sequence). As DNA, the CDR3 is TGTGCCAGCGGACCCTCGGGTGGGGTGCCGATTCCCCAGTACTTC. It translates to CASGPSGGVPIPQYF.

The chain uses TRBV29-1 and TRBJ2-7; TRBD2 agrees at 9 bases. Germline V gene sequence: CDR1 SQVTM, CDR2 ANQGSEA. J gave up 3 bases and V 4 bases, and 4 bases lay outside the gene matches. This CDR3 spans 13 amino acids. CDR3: CSVGLAEVYEQYF. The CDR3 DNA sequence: TGCAGCGTTGGACTAGCGGAAGTCTACGAGCAGTACTTC.

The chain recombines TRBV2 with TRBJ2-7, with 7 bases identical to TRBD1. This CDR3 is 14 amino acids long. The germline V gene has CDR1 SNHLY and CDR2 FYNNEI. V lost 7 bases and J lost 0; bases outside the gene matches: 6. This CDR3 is CASKWDSNSYEQYF. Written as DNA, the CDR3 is TGTGCCAGCAAATGGGACAGCAACTCCTACGAGCAGTACTTC.

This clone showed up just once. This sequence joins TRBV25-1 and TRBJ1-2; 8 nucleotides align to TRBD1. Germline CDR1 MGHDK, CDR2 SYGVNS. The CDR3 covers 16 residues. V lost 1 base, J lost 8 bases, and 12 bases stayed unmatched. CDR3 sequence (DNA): TGTGCCAGCAGTGAATCGCCTGGCAGGGGGCTAGGGGGCTACACCTTC. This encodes CASSESPGRGLGGYTF.

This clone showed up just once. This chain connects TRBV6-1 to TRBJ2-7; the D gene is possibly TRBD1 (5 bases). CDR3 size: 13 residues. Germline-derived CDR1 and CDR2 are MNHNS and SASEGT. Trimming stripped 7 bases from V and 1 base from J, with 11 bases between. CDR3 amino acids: CASKRRQSYEQYF. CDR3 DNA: TGTGCCAGCAAACGGCGACAGTCCTACGAGCAGTACTTC.

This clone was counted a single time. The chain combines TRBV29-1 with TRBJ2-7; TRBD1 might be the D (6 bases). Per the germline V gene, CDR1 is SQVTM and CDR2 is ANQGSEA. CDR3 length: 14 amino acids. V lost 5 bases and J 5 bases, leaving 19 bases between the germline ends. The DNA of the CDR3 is TGCAGCGTTACCCCAGGGCAGGGGTCGGACGAGCAGTACTTC. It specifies CSVTPGQGSDEQYF.

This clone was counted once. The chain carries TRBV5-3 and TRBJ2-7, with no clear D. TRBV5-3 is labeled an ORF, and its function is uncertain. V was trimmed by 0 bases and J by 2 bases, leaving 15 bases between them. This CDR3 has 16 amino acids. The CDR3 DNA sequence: TGTGCCAGAAGCTTGGAAGGGATTCTATCGGCCTACGAGCAGTACTTC. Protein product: CARSLEGILSAYEQYF.

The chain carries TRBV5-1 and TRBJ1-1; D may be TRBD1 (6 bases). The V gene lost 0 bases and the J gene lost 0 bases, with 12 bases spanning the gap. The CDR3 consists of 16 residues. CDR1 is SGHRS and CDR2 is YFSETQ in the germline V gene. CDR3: CASSLDHRAMNTEAFF. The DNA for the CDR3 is TGCGCCAGCAGCTTGGACCACAGGGCCATGAACACTGAAGCTTTCTTT.

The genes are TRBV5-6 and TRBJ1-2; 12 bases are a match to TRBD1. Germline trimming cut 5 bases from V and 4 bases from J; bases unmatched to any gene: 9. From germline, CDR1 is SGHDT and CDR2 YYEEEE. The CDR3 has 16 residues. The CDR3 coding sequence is TGTGCCAGCAGTTCCGGGACAGGGGGCGCCATCTATGGCTACACCTTC. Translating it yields CASSSGTGGAIYGYTF.

The DNA of the CDR3 is TGTGCCAGCAGCTTAAGGGGGCAGCGCACTGAAGCTTTCTTT. Protein sequence: CASSLRGQRTEAFF. The chain links TRBV13 to TRBJ1-1; 7 bases line up with TRBD1. The V segment lost 2 bases and the J segment 4 bases; nucleotides outside the gene matches: 4. The length of the CDR3 is 14 residues. The germline V gene has CDR1 PRHDT and CDR2 FYEKMQ (reference sequence). The entire variable domain, with the rest obtained from reference TRBV13 and TRBJ1-1, is as follows: AAGVIQSPRHLIKEKRETATLKCYPIPRHDTVYWYQQGPGQDPQFLISFYEKMQSDKGSIPDRFSAQQFSDYHSELNMSSLELGDSALYFCASSLRGQRTEAFFGQGTRLTVV.

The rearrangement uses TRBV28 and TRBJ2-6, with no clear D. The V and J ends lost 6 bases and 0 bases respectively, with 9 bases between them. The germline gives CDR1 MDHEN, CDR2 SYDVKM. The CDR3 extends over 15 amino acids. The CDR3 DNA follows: TGTGCCAGCAGCGACGCTGTCTCTGGGGCCAACGTCCTGACTTTC. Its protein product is CASSDAVSGANVLTF.